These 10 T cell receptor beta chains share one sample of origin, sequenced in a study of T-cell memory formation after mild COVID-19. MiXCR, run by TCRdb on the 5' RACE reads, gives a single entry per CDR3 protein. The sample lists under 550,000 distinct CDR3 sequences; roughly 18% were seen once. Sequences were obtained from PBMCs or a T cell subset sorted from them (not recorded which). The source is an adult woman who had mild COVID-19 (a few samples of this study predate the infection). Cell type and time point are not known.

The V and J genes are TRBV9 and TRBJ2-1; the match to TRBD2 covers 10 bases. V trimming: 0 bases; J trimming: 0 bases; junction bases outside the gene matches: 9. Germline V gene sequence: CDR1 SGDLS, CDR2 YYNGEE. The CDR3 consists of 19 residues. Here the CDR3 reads CASSVVNSGRPSSYNEQFF. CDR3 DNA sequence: TGTGCCAGCAGCGTAGTGAATAGCGGGAGGCCTAGCTCCTACAATGAGCAGTTCTTC.

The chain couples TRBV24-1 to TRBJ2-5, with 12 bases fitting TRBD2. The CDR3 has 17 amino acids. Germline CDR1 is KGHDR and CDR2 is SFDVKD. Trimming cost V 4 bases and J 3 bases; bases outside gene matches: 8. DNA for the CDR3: TGTGCCACCAGTGACTACGAACTAGCGGGAGGTAAAGAGACCCAGTACTTC. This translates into CATSDYELAGGKETQYF.

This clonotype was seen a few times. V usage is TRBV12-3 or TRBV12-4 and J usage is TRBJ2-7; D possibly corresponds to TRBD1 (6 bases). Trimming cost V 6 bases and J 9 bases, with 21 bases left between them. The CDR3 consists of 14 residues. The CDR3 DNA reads TGTGCCAGCAGCTGGCAGGGGATTAAAGTGGGGCAGTACTTC. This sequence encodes CASSWQGIKVGQYF.

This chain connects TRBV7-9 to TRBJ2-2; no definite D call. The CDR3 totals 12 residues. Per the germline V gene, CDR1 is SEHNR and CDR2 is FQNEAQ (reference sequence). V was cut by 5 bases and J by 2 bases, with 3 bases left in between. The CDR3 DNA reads TGTGCCAGCAGCGAAAACACCGGGGAGCTGTTTTTT. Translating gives CASSENTGELFF.

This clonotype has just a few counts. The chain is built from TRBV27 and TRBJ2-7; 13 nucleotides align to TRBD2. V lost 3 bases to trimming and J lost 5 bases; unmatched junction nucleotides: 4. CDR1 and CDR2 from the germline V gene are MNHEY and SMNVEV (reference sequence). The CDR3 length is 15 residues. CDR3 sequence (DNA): TGTGCCAGCAGTTTCGGACTAGCGGGGGTCAACGAGCAGTACTTC. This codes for CASSFGLAGVNEQYF.

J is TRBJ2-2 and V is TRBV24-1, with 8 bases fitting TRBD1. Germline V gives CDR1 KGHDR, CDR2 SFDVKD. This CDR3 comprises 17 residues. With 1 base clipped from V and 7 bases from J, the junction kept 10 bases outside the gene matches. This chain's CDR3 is CATSDFGGQGIFGELFF. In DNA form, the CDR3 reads TGTGCCACCAGTGATTTCGGAGGACAGGGAATTTTCGGGGAGCTGTTTTTT.

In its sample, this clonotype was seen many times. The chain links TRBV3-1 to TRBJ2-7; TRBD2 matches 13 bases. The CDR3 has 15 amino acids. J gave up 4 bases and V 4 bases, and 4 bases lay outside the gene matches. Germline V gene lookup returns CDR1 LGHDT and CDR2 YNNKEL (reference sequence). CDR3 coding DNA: TGTGCCAGCAGCCGTGGACTAGCGGGGGTTTACGAGCAGTACTTC. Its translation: CASSRGLAGVYEQYF.

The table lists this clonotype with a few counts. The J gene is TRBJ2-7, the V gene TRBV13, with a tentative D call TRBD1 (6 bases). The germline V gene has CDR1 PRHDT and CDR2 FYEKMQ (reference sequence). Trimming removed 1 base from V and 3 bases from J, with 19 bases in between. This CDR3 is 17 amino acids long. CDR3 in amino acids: CASSLASGQTGLYEQYF. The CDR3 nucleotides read TGTGCCAGCAGCTTAGCGTCCGGACAGACCGGGCTCTACGAGCAGTACTTC.

In DNA form, the CDR3 reads TGTGCCAGCTCACCGTCCGGGAGGCAGAACACTGAAGCTTTCTTT. The encoded protein is CASSPSGRQNTEAFF. The chain is built from TRBV18 and TRBJ1-1, with no clear D. CDR3 length: 15 amino acids. Germline V gives CDR1 KGHSH, CDR2 LQKENI. The V and J ends lost 3 bases and 1 base respectively, with 12 bases between them.

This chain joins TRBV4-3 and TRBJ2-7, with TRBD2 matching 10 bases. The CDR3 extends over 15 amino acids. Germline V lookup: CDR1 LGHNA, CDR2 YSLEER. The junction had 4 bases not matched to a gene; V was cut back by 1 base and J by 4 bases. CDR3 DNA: TGCGCCAGCAGCCAAGGGGCTAGCGGGGGATACGAGCAGTACTTC. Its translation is CASSQGASGGYEQYF.